The 27 T cell receptor beta chains below all came from one sample that was sequenced in a study of response to subunit inactivated influenza vaccine. Each CDR3 protein gets one entry after TCRdb re-called the RT-PCR reads with MiXCR. The sample has more than 450,000 distinct CDR3 sequences; 12% are singletons. Sequencing used PBMCs from blood, obtained on the day of vaccination. The receptors come from a man between 45 and 60 years old who received an inactivated influenza vaccine.

This clonotype has only a few counts. This chain links TRBV19 with TRBJ2-7; 12 nucleotides match TRBD2. The V and J ends lost 5 bases and 0 bases, in that order; junction bases with no gene match: 5. Germline CDR1 and CDR2: LNHDA and SQIVND (reference sequence). CDR3 length: 16 amino acids. CDR3 amino acids: CASSLGGLAGSYEQYF. CDR3 bases: TGTGCCAGTAGTCTCGGGGGACTAGCGGGCTCCTACGAGCAGTACTTC. The variable domain in full, completed from reference TRBV19 and TRBJ2-7, reads DGGITQSPKYLFRKEGQNVTLSCEQNLNHDAMYWYRQDPGQGLRLIYYSQIVNDFQKGDIAEGYSVSREKKESFPLTVTSAQKNPTAFYLCASSLGGLAGSYEQYFGPGTRLTVT.

The genes are TRBV15 and TRBJ1-1; D remains ambiguous. This CDR3 spans 14 amino acids. CDR1 is LNHNV and CDR2 is YYDKDF in the germline V gene (reference sequence). V was clipped by 4 bases and J by 0 bases, with 9 bases between them. The CDR3 sequence: CATSIDLLNTEAFF. CDR3 bases: TGTGCCACCAGCATCGATCTCCTGAACACTGAAGCTTTCTTT.

This clonotype was recorded at least ten times. This chain links TRBV30 with TRBJ2-7; D gene unclear. This CDR3 has 11 amino acids. V lost 0 bases to trimming and J lost 4 bases, with 4 bases between them. Germline assignment: CDR1 GTSNPN and CDR2 SVGIG (reference sequence). CDR3 loop: CAWSVLYEQYF. The CDR3 nucleotides are TGTGCCTGGAGTGTGCTTTACGAGCAGTACTTC.

This clonotype occurred a few times. The chain joins TRBV7-2 to TRBJ1-1; D remains unclear. Germline CDR1 reads SGHTA; CDR2 reads FQGNSA. This CDR3 has 14 residues. The V and J ends lost 2 bases and 6 bases respectively, with 13 bases between them. The CDR3: CASSLRLRPPEAFF. CDR3 bases: TGTGCCAGCAGCTTAAGGTTAAGGCCGCCTGAAGCTTTCTTT. Combining the CDR3 with reference TRBV7-2 and TRBJ1-1 gives the whole variable domain GAGVSQSPSNKVTEKGKDVELRCDPISGHTALYWYRQSLGQGLEFLIYFQGNSAPDKSGLPSDRFSAERTGGSVSTLTIQRTQQEDSAVYLCASSLRLRPPEAFFGQGTRLTVV.

V is TRBV12-3 or TRBV12-4 and J is TRBJ2-6; 8 nucleotides match TRBD1. Trimming at V came to 7 bases and at J to 0 bases, leaving 8 bases not matched to a gene. This CDR3 is built from 17 residues. The CDR3 sequence: CASNKDRVLSGANVLTF. The CDR3, as DNA: TGTGCCAGCAACAAGGACAGGGTTCTCTCTGGGGCCAACGTCCTGACTTTC.

This clonotype was detected only a few times. CDR3 amino acids: CASSFYSYMNTEAFF. The CDR3 DNA is TGTGCCAGCAGTTTTTACAGTTACATGAACACTGAAGCTTTCTTT. The chain uses TRBV28 and TRBJ1-1; no clear D gene. CDR1 and CDR2 from the germline V gene are MDHEN and SYDVKM. The CDR3 spans 15 residues. Trimming pared 3 bases from V and 0 bases from J, leaving 11 bases between.

The chain combines TRBV12-3 or TRBV12-4 with TRBJ2-1; 11 positions match TRBD2. The CDR3 totals 14 residues. The trim removed 5 bases at V and 7 bases at J, leaving 4 bases unmatched. As DNA, the CDR3 is TGTGCCAGCAGTCGTAGCGGGGGGGTGAATGAGCAGTTCTTC. It specifies CASSRSGGVNEQFF.

This clonotype was recorded at least ten times. The chain employs TRBV20-1 and TRBJ2-4; TRBD1 matches 9 bases. CDR1 is DFQATT, CDR2 SNEGSKA, per germline (reference sequence). The junction had 10 bases not matched to a gene; V was cut back by 2 bases and J by 5 bases. CDR3 length: 16 residues. The CDR3 loop reads CSARRDRGYGENIQYF. CDR3 coding DNA: TGCAGTGCTAGACGAGACAGGGGGTACGGGGAAAACATTCAGTACTTC.

The J gene is TRBJ2-7, the V gene TRBV18; TRBD1 might be the D (5 bases). The V and J ends lost 6 bases and 0 bases respectively, with 15 bases between them. The CDR3 sequence is 15 residues long. Germline V gene lookup returns CDR1 KGHSH and CDR2 LQKENI. DNA for the CDR3: TGTGCCAGCTCGCGTTCGAGGACAAGCTCCTACGAGCAGTACTTC. Translating gives CASSRSRTSSYEQYF.

This clonotype was picked up a small number of times. The chain joins TRBV5-1 to TRBJ2-2, with D possibly TRBD1 on 5 matching bases. CDR1 is SGHRS and CDR2 is YFSETQ in the germline V gene. The germline V and J ends were trimmed by 0 bases and 6 bases, with 9 bases remaining between them. This CDR3 spans 14 amino acids. CDR3 protein: CASSLEAGSGELFF. The CDR3 DNA is TGCGCCAGCAGCTTGGAAGCAGGGTCCGGGGAGCTGTTTTTT.

This clonotype was seen more than once but under ten times. This chain links TRBV7-3 with TRBJ2-1; D perhaps matches TRBD2 (6 bases). Germline-derived CDR1 and CDR2 are SGHTA and FQGTGA. With 2 bases removed from V and 2 bases from J, the gap between germline ends came to 10 bases. This CDR3 has 15 amino acids. The CDR3 region is CASSLFGGTYNEQFF. In DNA form, the CDR3 reads TGTGCCAGCAGCTTATTCGGCGGGACCTACAATGAGCAGTTCTTC.

This clonotype was observed a few times. The chain carries TRBV5-1 and TRBJ2-2, with D unresolved. Trimming removed 1 base from V and 3 bases from J, with 10 bases in between. Germline V gene sequence: CDR1 SGHRS, CDR2 YFSETQ. CDR3 length equals 15 residues. The CDR3 DNA reads as TGCGCCAGCAGCTTGTCTGGGCCCGACACCGGGGAGCTGTTTTTT. Translating gives CASSLSGPDTGELFF.

This clonotype was detected ten times or more. CDR3 DNA: TGCAGTGCTAGGAAAGGTTCGGACACTGAAGCTTTCTTT. Its protein product is CSARKGSDTEAFF. This rearrangement joins TRBV20-1 to TRBJ1-1; D unresolved. The CDR3 sequence is 13 residues long. Germline CDR1 DFQATT, CDR2 SNEGSKA (reference sequence). The ends were cut back, 3 bases at V and 3 bases at J, with 11 bases in the middle.

The chain couples TRBV7-9 to TRBJ1-1, with TRBD1 identical over 7 bases. From germline, CDR1 is SEHNR and CDR2 FQNEAQ (reference sequence). The J segment lost 6 bases and the V segment lost 2 bases, leaving 3 bases of the junction unmatched. The CDR3 extends over 13 amino acids. As DNA, the CDR3 is TGTGCCAGCAGCTTAACAGGGGTTTCTGAAGCTTTCTTT. Residues: CASSLTGVSEAFF.

This clonotype was detected only a few times. This chain links TRBV12-3 or TRBV12-4 with TRBJ2-7; D ambiguous. V gave up 3 bases and J gave up 3 bases, with 6 bases separating them. This CDR3 region has 12 residues. CDR3 DNA sequence: TGTGCCAGCAGTTTCAGCTTCTACGAGCAGTACTTC. Translation: CASSFSFYEQYF.

This clonotype was found a few times. The chain joins TRBV7-2 to TRBJ2-7, with a possible D match to TRBD2 (6 bases). Trimming left V 0 bases short and J 7 bases short, with 13 bases between. The CDR3 consists of 14 residues. CDR1 and CDR2 (germline): SGHTA, FQGNSA. This chain's CDR3 is CASSLAGGGREQYF. In DNA, the CDR3 is TGTGCCAGCAGCTTAGCGGGAGGAGGGCGGGAGCAGTACTTC.

This clonotype came up once. In this CDR3 the conserved last residue, phenylalanine or tryptophan, is missing, so a read error is likely. This sequence joins TRBV12-3 or TRBV12-4 and TRBJ2-1, with D perhaps matching TRBD1 (6 bases). The CDR3 is 16 residues long. V lost 6 bases and J lost 3, with 18 bases in between. CDR3 protein: CASSLSGADFYNEQFL. The CDR3 DNA sequence: TGTGCCAGCAGCCTATCAGGGGCAGATTTCTACAATGAGCAGTTCTTA.

The genes are TRBV7-2 and TRBJ2-7; 11 positions match TRBD2. The CDR3 extends over 15 amino acids. Germline trimming cut 6 bases from V and 3 bases from J; bases unmatched to any gene: 7. Germline assignment: CDR1 SGHTA and CDR2 FQGNSA. The DNA of the CDR3 is TGTGCCAGCAGACCCCGACTAGCGGGACGCTACGAGCAGTACTTC. Translated: CASRPRLAGRYEQYF.

In this sample, this clonotype turned up a few times. This rearrangement joins TRBV2 to TRBJ1-5, with TRBD1 matching over 9 bases. This CDR3 contains 14 residues. Germline lookup yields CDR1 SNHLY and CDR2 FYNNEI. V shed 5 bases and J 5 bases; nucleotides not matched to a gene: 4. In DNA form, the CDR3 reads TGTGCCAGCAGTACGGGACAGGGTTATCAGCCCCAGCATTTT. Its translation: CASSTGQGYQPQHF.

This clonotype was found a few times. This chain uses TRBV15 with TRBJ1-2; 9 nucleotides match TRBD1. Germline CDR1 LNHNV, CDR2 YYDKDF (reference sequence). V trimming: 3 bases; J trimming: 6 bases; junction bases outside the gene matches: 2. The CDR3 spans 13 residues. The CDR3 loop reads CATSRDRGDGYTF. The CDR3 coding sequence is TGTGCCACCAGCAGGGACAGGGGAGATGGCTACACCTTC.

This clonotype came up many times. The rearrangement uses TRBV7-2 and TRBJ2-6; no clear D. CDR1 is SGHTA and CDR2 is FQGNSA in the germline V gene. V was cut by 2 bases and J by 8 bases, with 1 base left in between. This CDR3 spans 11 amino acids. The CDR3 protein is CASSLTNVLTF. Written as DNA, the CDR3 is TGTGCCAGCAGCTTAACCAACGTCCTGACTTTC.

This clonotype was found a few times. The rearrangement joins TRBV20-1 to TRBJ2-2; maybe TRBD2 (6 bases). V lost 6 bases to trimming and J lost 0 bases, with 11 bases between them. This CDR3 has 14 amino acids. Germline assignment: CDR1 DFQATT and CDR2 SNEGSKA (reference sequence). CDR3 sequence: CSAVAATNTGELFF. The CDR3 bases are TGCAGTGCGGTAGCGGCGACGAACACCGGGGAGCTGTTTTTT.

The chain has TRBV4-3 and TRBJ2-1; 10 bases are a match to TRBD1. The J segment lost 7 bases and the V segment lost 0 bases, leaving 9 bases of the junction unmatched. Germline CDR1 is LGHNA and CDR2 is YSLEER. The CDR3 sequence is 17 residues long. The CDR3 DNA reads TGCGCCAGCAGCCAAGAATCGGCGGCGGGACAGGGGAATGAGCAGTTCTTC. Protein sequence: CASSQESAAGQGNEQFF.

This clonotype occurred a few times. The chain is built from TRBV18 and TRBJ2-7; 11 bases map to TRBD2. CDR1 is KGHSH and CDR2 is LQKENI in the germline V gene. The CDR3 runs to 16 residues. The junction had 4 bases not matched to a gene; V was cut back by 2 bases and J by 1 base. CDR3 coding DNA: TGTGCCAGCTCACCAAGTAGCGGGAGGGGATCCTACGAGCAGTACTTC. Translating it yields CASSPSSGRGSYEQYF. The full variable domain, its missing parts supplied by reference TRBV18 and TRBJ2-7, is NAGVMQNPRHLVRRRGQEARLRCSPMKGHSHVYWYRQLPEEGLKFMVYLQKENIIDESGMPKERFSAEFPKEGPSILRIQQVVRGDSAAYFCASSPSSGRGSYEQYFGPGTRLTVT.

This clonotype was detected only a few times. This sequence joins TRBV24-1 and TRBJ1-5; D call uncertain. Germline V lookup: CDR1 KGHDR, CDR2 SFDVKD. Trimming removed 4 bases at V and 2 bases at J, with 5 bases between. CDR3 size: 13 residues. In nucleotides, the CDR3 is TGTGCCACCAGTGACGGAGGCAATCAGCCCCAGCATTTT. The encoded protein is CATSDGGNQPQHF.

This clonotype was seen ten or more times. The rearrangement links TRBV4-3 to TRBJ2-3; 7 bases agree with TRBD2. CDR1 is LGHNA, CDR2 YSLEER, per germline. J gave up 0 bases and V 1 base, and 4 bases lay outside the gene matches. CDR3 size: 16 residues. This CDR3 reads CASSQGLAASTDTQYF. The DNA for the CDR3 is TGCGCCAGCAGCCAAGGACTAGCAGCTAGCACAGATACGCAGTATTTT.

The chain couples TRBV6-2 or TRBV6-3 to TRBJ2-2, with a possible D match to TRBD1 (6 bases). Germline V gene lookup returns CDR1 MNHEY and CDR2 SVGEGT. CDR3 length: 18 residues. V was pared by 4 bases and J by 1 base, with 19 bases between. The DNA of the CDR3 is TGTGCCAGCAGTTCCGCCATCTTCCCGGGACAGAACACCGGGGAGCTGTTTTTT. This encodes CASSSAIFPGQNTGELFF.